The clone carrying this T cell receptor (beta chain) was observed many times. The data are from a study of read filtering for tumor transcriptome and immune sequencing. Study information: Transcriptome libraries were built from DNase-treated RNA.

The CDR3 totals 14 residues. Looked up from germline, CDR1 is MNHNS and CDR2 is SASEGT. V was trimmed by 2 bases and J by 6 bases, leaving 11 bases between them. This library used approximately 390 ng RNA and molecular barcoded adaptors spanning alpha/delta and beta/gamma chains. A single record per CDR3 protein comes from TCRdb applying MiXCR to the reads. The repertoire includes over 80,000 distinct CDR3 sequences, around 12% of them detected once, and 15% sits in the top ten. This chain joins TRBV6-1 and TRBJ1-5; the D is unclear. Material: a population of CD138-negative cells sorted from bone marrow. The TCR comes from a donor over 35 with multiple myeloma. The CDR3 region is CASSESRVGQPQHF. CDR3 coding DNA: TGTGCCAGCAGTGAATCGAGGGTCGGTCAGCCCCAGCATTTT.